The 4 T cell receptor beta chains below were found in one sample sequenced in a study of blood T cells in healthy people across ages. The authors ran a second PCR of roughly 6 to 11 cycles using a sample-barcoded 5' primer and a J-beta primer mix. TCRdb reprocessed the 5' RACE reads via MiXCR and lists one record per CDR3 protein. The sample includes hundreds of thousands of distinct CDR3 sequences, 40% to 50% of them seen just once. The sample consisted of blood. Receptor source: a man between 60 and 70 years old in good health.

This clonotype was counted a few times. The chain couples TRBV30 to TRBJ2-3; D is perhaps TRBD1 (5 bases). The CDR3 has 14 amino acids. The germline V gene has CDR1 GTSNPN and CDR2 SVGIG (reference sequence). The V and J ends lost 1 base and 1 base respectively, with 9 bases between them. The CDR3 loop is CAWSEGMGTDTQYF. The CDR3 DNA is TGTGCCTGGAGTGAGGGGATGGGCACAGATACGCAGTATTTT.

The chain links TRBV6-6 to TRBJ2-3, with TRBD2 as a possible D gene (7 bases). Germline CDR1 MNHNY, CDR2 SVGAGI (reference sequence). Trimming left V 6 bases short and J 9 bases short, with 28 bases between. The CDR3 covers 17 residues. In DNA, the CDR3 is TGTGCCAGCAGATACGCTCTCAAGGGGGTCGGGACTAACACGCAGTATTTT. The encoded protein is CASRYALKGVGTNTQYF.

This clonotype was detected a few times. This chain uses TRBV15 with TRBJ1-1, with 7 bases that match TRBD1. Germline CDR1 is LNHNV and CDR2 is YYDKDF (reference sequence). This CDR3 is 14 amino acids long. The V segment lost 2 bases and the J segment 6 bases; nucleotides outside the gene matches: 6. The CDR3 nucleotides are TGTGCCACCAGCAGACCCGGGACAGAAGCTGAAGCTTTCTTT. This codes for CATSRPGTEAEAFF.

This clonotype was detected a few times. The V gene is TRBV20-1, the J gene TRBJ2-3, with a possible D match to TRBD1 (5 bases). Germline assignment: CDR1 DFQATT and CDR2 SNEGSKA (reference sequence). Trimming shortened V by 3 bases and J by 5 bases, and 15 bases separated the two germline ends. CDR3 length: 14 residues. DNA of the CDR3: TGCAGTGCTAGTCACCGGGCAGGGCAAGATACGCAGTATTTT. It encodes CSASHRAGQDTQYF.